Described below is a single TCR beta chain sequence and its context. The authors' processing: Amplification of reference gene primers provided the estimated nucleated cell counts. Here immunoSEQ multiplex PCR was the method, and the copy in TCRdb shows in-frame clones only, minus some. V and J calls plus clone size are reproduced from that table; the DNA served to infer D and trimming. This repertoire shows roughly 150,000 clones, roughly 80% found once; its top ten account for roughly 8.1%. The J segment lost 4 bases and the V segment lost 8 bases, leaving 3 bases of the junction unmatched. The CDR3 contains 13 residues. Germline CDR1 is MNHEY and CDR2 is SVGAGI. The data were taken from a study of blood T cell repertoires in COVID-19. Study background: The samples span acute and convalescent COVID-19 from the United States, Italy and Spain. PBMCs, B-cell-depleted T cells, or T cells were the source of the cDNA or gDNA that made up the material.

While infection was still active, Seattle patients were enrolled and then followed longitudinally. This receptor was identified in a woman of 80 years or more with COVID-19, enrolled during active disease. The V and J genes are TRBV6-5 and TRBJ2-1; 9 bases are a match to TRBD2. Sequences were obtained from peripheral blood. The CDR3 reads CASRLAVYNEQFF. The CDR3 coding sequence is TGTGCCAGCCGACTAGCGGTATACAATGAGCAGTTCTTC.